A single sample gave rise to the 17 T cell receptor beta chains below, sequenced in a study of breast tumors, draining lymph nodes, adjacent tissues. Samples came from axillary lymph nodes draining the breast cancer. One entry per CDR3 protein results from TCRdb running MiXCR on the multiplex PCR reads. The sample carries some 170,000 distinct CDR3 sequences, about 33% recorded once. Sequencing input: axillary lymph node tissue. The receptor set was obtained from a female donor with breast cancer. Some clones in this sample may be carry-over from other donors' samples.

The sample holds many counts of this clonotype. V gene TRBV7-9 combines with J gene TRBJ2-5; 7 bases align to TRBD1. J lost 5 bases, V lost 6 bases, and 6 bases had no gene match. CDR3 length equals 13 residues. The germline gives CDR1 SEHNR, CDR2 FQNEAQ (reference sequence). CDR3 region: CASSPEGAETQYF. CDR3 in DNA: TGTGCCAGCAGTCCAGAGGGGGCGGAGACCCAGTACTTC.

With regard to this clonotype: This may stem from a read error, because a much larger clone lies one nucleotide away. The V and J genes are TRBV5-6 and TRBJ2-1, with D possibly called TRBD1 or TRBD2 (6 bases each). The CDR3 is 11 residues long. Germline loops: CDR1 SGHDT, CDR2 YYEEEE. The CDR3 DNA reads as TGTGCCAGCAGCTACACAGGGACTTCGGTCTTC. Translated: CASSYTGTSVF.

V and J are TRBV20-1 and TRBJ2-3; the D is unclear. This CDR3 region has 10 residues. The germline CDR1 and CDR2 sequences are DFQATT and SNEGSKA (reference sequence). The germline V and J ends were trimmed by 0 bases and 6 bases, with 1 base remaining between them. CDR3 protein: CSARDDTQYF. The DNA for the CDR3 is TGCAGTGCTAGAGATGATACGCAGTATTTT.

This clonotype was observed a few times. V gene TRBV27 combines with J gene TRBJ1-5, with D perhaps matching TRBD1 (5 bases). Germline V gene lookup returns CDR1 MNHEY and CDR2 SMNVEV (reference sequence). This CDR3 is 14 amino acids long. Trimming pared 10 bases from V and 4 bases from J, leaving 17 bases between. The CDR3 DNA sequence: TGTGCCACTAAAAAGGGGCAGGGTAATCAGCCCCAGCATTTT. Its protein product is CATKKGQGNQPQHF.

This sequence joins TRBV29-1 and TRBJ1-2; 11 nucleotides align to TRBD1. This CDR3 is 15 amino acids long. Looked up from germline, CDR1 is SQVTM and CDR2 is ANQGSEA. J was trimmed by 2 bases and V by 2 bases; bases with no gene match: 4. The CDR3 here is CSVERTGGSNYGYTF. The CDR3 DNA sequence: TGCAGCGTTGAAAGGACAGGGGGCTCAAACTATGGCTACACCTTC.

As concerns this clonotype: It is likely a read error, because the conserved phenylalanine at the end of the CDR3 is missing. CDR3 DNA sequence: TGTGCCAGCAGCGTAGCAGGTAACTATGGCTACACCTCC. This gives the protein CASSVAGNYGYTS. This chain connects TRBV9 to TRBJ1-2, with D unresolved. V lost 0 bases, J lost 1 base, and 4 bases lay in between. Germline V gene data show CDR1 as SGDLS and CDR2 as YYNGEE. There are 13 residues in the CDR3.

There are many counts of this clonotype. V usage is TRBV2 and J usage is TRBJ2-3, with D uncertain. CDR1 is SNHLY and CDR2 is FYNNEI in the germline V gene. This CDR3 region has 15 residues. Deletions cut 4 bases from V and 2 bases from J, with 13 bases between. The CDR3 here is CASSVEQTNTDTQYF. In DNA form, the CDR3 reads TGTGCCAGCAGTGTCGAACAGACCAACACAGATACGCAGTATTTT. Drawing the rest from reference TRBV2 and TRBJ2-3, the complete variable domain is EPEVTQTPSHQVTQMGQEVILRCVPISNHLYFYWYRQILGQKVEFLVSFYNNEISEKSEIFDDQFSVERPDGSNFTLKIRSTKLEDSAMYFCASSVEQTNTDTQYFGPGTRLTVL.

This clonotype was seen repeatedly, ten times or more. This chain links TRBV7-6 with TRBJ1-4, with a weak D call TRBD1 (6 bases). The CDR3 length is 15 residues. From germline, CDR1 is SGHVS and CDR2 FNYEAQ. Trimming shortened V by 5 bases and J by 5 bases, and 15 bases separated the two germline ends. This CDR3 reads CASSPRGGLNEKLFF. DNA of the CDR3: TGTGCCAGCAGCCCGAGGGGGGGGCTGAATGAAAAACTGTTTTTT.

This clonotype was observed many times. The chain recombines TRBV20-1 with TRBJ2-5; no clear D. The length of the CDR3 is 13 residues. V gave up 1 base and J gave up 2 bases, with 8 bases separating them. Germline loops: CDR1 DFQATT, CDR2 SNEGSKA (reference sequence). The CDR3 loop reads CSARASGQETQYF. In DNA, the CDR3 is TGCAGTGCTAGAGCGTCTGGTCAAGAGACCCAGTACTTC.

This clonotype was seen a few times. The V gene is TRBV5-1, the J gene TRBJ1-4, with D uncertain. CDR3 length equals 14 residues. CDR1 and CDR2 from the germline V gene are SGHRS and YFSETQ. Trimming left V 0 bases short and J 7 bases short, with 10 bases between. In nucleotides, the CDR3 is TGCGCCAGCAGCTTGGCGCAGTTCGGTGAAAAACTGTTTTTT. Its translation is CASSLAQFGEKLFF.

Remarks on this clonotype: This clone may be a read error of a much larger clone one base away. This sequence joins TRBV28 and TRBJ2-7, with TRBD2 matching 12 bases. The CDR3 runs 14 residues. Per the germline V gene, CDR1 is MDHEN and CDR2 is SYDVKM. CDR3 region: CASTSGGVSCEQYF. As DNA, the CDR3 is TGTGCCAGCACTAGCGGGGGGGTCTCCTGCGAGCAGTACTTC.

This clonotype was found many times. The chain employs TRBV30 and TRBJ2-4; 10 bases are shared with TRBD1. V lost 2 bases, J lost 7 bases, and 8 bases stayed unmatched. CDR1 and CDR2 (germline): GTSNPN, SVGIG (reference sequence). The CDR3 is 15 amino acids. The CDR3 nucleotides are TGTGCCTGGAGTCCCGGGACAGGGGCTATGAACATTCAGTACTTC. This sequence encodes CAWSPGTGAMNIQYF.

This clonotype was found many times. This rearrangement joins TRBV18 to TRBJ1-3; D possibly corresponds to TRBD1 (5 bases). Trimming pared 4 bases from V and 0 bases from J, leaving 13 bases between. Germline loops: CDR1 KGHSH, CDR2 LQKENI. This CDR3 is built from 16 residues. This CDR3 reads CASSRDLPNSGNTIYF. The CDR3 bases are TGTGCCAGCTCACGGGACTTGCCGAACTCTGGAAACACCATATATTTT.

This rearrangement joins TRBV9 to TRBJ2-7, with 11 bases aligning to TRBD2. This CDR3 contains 14 residues. Germline V CDR1 and CDR2: SGDLS, YYNGEE. J lost 3 bases, V lost 3 bases, and 2 bases had no gene match. The CDR3 spells CASSGLAGNYEQYF. CDR3 bases: TGTGCCAGCAGCGGACTAGCGGGAAACTACGAGCAGTACTTC.

This chain links TRBV3-1 with TRBJ2-3; either TRBD1 or TRBD2 may supply D (6 bases each). Trimming took 0 bases from V and 5 from J, leaving 21 bases between them. The germline V gene encodes CDR1 LGHDT and CDR2 YNNKEL (reference sequence). The CDR3 covers 18 residues. The CDR3 nucleotides are TGTGCCAGCAGCCAAGATGGGGATCTTTGGGGGGCCCAAGATACGCAGTATTTT. This encodes CASSQDGDLWGAQDTQYF.

The gene calls are TRBV5-1 and TRBJ1-2; 8 bases match TRBD1. Germline V gene lookup returns CDR1 SGHRS and CDR2 YFSETQ. The CDR3 sequence is 13 residues long. V was pared by 6 bases and J by 12 bases, with 13 bases of the junction left unmatched. CDR3 region: CASTPTGQGGNTF. The CDR3 coding sequence is TGCGCCAGCACCCCAACCGGACAGGGCGGAAACACCTTC.

The chain employs TRBV7-2 and TRBJ2-6; no firm D call. V was shortened by 5 bases and J by 2 bases, with 7 bases between the two germline ends. The CDR3 is 14 residues long. The germline gives CDR1 SGHTA, CDR2 FQGNSA. As DNA, the CDR3 is TGTGCCAGCAGCGAAATAGCTGGGGCCAACGTCCTGACTTTC. As protein: CASSEIAGANVLTF.